This entry is about one T cell receptor (beta chain). The PCR ran on 60 Vbeta and 13 Jbeta primers. The table came from immunoSEQ multiplex PCR; TCRdb's copy has only in-frame clones and leaves some out. The sample has around 120,000 clones; about 80% are singletons. This sample is drawn from a study of cytomegalovirus exposure and HLA in healthy donors. Sequencing input: PBMCs. The sequence was collected from a female donor in good health and CMV-seropositive.

CDR3 in DNA: TGTGCCAGCAGTCCGGGACAGGGGGCCTACAATGAGCAGTTCTTC. Residues: CASSPGQGAYNEQFF. J is TRBJ2-1 and V is TRBV27; 11 nucleotides line up with TRBD1. With 5 bases clipped from V and 2 bases from J, the junction kept 2 bases outside the gene matches. Germline-derived CDR1 and CDR2 are MNHEY and SMNVEV (reference sequence). This CDR3 is 15 amino acids long.